This T cell receptor (beta chain) was profiled in a study of blood T cell repertoires in COVID-19. Participant-given clinical history determined each cohort assignment. Only in-frame clones appear in the TCRdb table, and some are missing; sequencing was by immunoSEQ multiplex PCR. Of a few hundred thousand clones in the sample, roughly 90% were seen once. Germline V gene sequence: CDR1 MNHEY, CDR2 SMNVEV (reference sequence). CDR3 length: 15 amino acids. V lost 3 bases to trimming and J lost 4 bases; unmatched junction nucleotides: 7. The gene calls are TRBV27 and TRBJ2-3, with TRBD2 matching over 7 bases. Input material: PBMCs or T cells enriched from blood (not recorded which). This TCR came from a man aged 18-30 years with acute COVID-19. CDR3 sequence reads: CASSFLRDYPDTQYF. In DNA, the CDR3 is TGTGCCAGCAGTTTCTTGAGGGACTACCCAGATACGCAGTATTTT.